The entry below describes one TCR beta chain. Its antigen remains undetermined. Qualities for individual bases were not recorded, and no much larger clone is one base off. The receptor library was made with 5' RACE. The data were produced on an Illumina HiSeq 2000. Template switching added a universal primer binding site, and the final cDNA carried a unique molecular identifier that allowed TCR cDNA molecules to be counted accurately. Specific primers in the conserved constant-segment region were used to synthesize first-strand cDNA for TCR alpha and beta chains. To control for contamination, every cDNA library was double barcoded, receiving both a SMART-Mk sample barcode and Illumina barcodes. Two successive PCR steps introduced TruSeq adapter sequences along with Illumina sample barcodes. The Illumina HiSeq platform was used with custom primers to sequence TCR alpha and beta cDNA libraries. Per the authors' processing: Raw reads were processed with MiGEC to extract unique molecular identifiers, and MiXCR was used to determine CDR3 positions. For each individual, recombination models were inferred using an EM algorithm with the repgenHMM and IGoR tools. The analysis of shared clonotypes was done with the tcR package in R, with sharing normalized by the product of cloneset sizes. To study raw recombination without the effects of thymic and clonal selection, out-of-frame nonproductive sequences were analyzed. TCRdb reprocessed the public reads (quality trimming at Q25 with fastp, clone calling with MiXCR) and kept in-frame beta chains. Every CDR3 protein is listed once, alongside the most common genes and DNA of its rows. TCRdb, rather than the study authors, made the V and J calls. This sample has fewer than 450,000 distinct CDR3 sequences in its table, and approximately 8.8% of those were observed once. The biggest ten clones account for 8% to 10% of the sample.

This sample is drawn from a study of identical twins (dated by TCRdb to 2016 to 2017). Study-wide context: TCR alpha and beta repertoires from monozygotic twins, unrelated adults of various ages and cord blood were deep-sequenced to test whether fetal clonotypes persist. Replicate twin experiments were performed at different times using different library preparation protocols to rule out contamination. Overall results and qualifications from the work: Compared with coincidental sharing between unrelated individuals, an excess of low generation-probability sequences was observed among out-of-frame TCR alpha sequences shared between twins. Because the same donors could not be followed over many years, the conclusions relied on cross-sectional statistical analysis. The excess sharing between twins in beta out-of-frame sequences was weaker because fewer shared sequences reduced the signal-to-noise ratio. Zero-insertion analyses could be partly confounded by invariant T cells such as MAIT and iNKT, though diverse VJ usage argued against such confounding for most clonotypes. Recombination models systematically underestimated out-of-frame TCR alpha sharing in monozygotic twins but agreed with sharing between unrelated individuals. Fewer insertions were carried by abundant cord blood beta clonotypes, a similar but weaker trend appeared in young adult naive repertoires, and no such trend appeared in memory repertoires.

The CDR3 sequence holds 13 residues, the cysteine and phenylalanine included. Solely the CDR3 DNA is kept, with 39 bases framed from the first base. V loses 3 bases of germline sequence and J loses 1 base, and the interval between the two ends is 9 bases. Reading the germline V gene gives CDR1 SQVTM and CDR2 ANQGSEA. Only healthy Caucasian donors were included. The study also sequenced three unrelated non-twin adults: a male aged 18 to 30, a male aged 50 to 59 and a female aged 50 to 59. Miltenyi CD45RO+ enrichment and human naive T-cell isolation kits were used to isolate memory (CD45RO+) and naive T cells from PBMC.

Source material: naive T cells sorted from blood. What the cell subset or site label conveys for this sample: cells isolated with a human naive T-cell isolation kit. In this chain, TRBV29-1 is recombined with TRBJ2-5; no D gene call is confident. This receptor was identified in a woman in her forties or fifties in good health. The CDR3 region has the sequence CSVDWQVQETQYF. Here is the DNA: TGCAGCGTTGACTGGCAGGTCCAAGAGACCCAGTACTTC.